This T cell receptor (beta chain) is drawn from a study of Graves' ophthalmopathy and Graves' hyperthyroidism. On the study more broadly: There was a collection of peripheral blood at initial diagnosis, before any treatment. Study-wide points: Detected in blood as well were most expanded thyroid clonotypes with frequency above 0.001.

The authors amplified TCR beta CDR3 regions from RNA transcripts. Investigators did first-round RT-PCR with HTBI primers, then second-round multiplex PCR. TCRdb passed the multiplex PCR reads through MiXCR, listing each CDR3 protein once. The sample lists fewer than 400,000 distinct CDR3 sequences, around 19% seen once, with 1.6% in the top ten. This clonotype was seen at least ten times. The antigen remains unidentified. The CDR3 spans 13 residues. The germline CDR1 and CDR2 sequences are MNHNY and SVGAGI (reference sequence). V lost 8 bases and J 5 bases, leaving 12 bases between the germline ends. Sequenced material: peripheral blood. The clonotype originates from a woman younger than 30 with Graves' ophthalmopathy. The V gene is TRBV6-6, the J gene TRBJ2-2, with unresolved D. CDR3 sequence reads: CASAATNTGELFF. CDR3 nucleotide sequence: TGTGCCAGCGCGGCCACCAATACCGGGGAGCTGTTTTTT.